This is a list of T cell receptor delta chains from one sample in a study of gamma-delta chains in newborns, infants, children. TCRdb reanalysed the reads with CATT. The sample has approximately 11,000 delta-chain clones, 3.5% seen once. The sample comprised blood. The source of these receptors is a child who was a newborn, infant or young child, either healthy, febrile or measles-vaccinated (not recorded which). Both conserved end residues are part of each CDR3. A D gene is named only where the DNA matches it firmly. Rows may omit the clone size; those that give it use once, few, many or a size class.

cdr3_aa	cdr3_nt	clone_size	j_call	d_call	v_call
CAFKVFGGIDKLIF	TGTGCCTTTAAAGTCTTCGGGGGTATCGATAAACTCATCTTT	few	TRDJ1	NA	TRDV3
CACDTIGGIRAWDTRQMFF	TGTGCCTGTGACACAATTGGAGGGATACGCGCCTGGGACACCCGACAGATGTTTTTC	NA	TRDJ3	TRDD3	TRDV2
CACDTVGGPTDKLIF	TGTGCCTGTGACACCGTGGGGGGCCCCACCGATAAACTCATCTTT	few	TRDJ1	NA	TRDV2
CALGEGPLYGDRSTDKLIF	TGTGCTCTTGGGGAGGGCCCTCTATATGGGGATAGGAGCACCGATAAACTCATCTTT	few	TRDJ1	TRDD3	TRDV1
CALGELATYWGMVTAQLFF	TGTGCTCTTGGGGAACTAGCAACTTACTGGGGGATGGTAACAGCACAACTCTTCTTT	few	TRDJ2	TRDD3	TRDV1
CACDTLLGDDKLIF	TGTGCCTGTGACACGCTTCTGGGGGATGATAAACTCATCTTT	NA	TRDJ1	TRDD3	TRDV2
CACDRVLGDTLSSWDTRQMFF	TGTGCCTGTGACAGAGTACTGGGGGATACTCTTAGCTCCTGGGACACCCGACAGATGTTTTTC	few	TRDJ3	TRDD3	TRDV2
CACDTILGDTDKLIF	TGTGCCTGTGACACGATACTGGGGGATACCGATAAACTCATCTTT	few	TRDJ1	TRDD3	TRDV2
CALGERSFLGIRSLTDKLIF	TGTGCTCTTGGGGAAAGATCTTTCCTTGGGATACGTAGTTTGACCGATAAACTCATCTTT	NA	TRDJ1	TRDD3	TRDV1
CALGDLFPTLLGTDKLIF	TGTGCTCTTGGGGACCTCTTCCCCACTCTACTGGGGACCGATAAACTCATCTTT	NA	TRDJ1	TRDD3	TRDV1
CACDPVGGIRRTAQLFF	TGTGCCTGTGACCCGGTCGGGGGGATACGGAGGACAGCACAACTCTTCTTT	NA	TRDJ2	TRDD3	TRDV2
CALGAYPPLPYWAYSLIF	TGTGCTCTTGGGGCTTACCCTCCCCTTCCTTACTGGGCCTATAGTCTCATCTTT	few	TRDJ1	NA	TRDV1
CAFTLTISYKSTWGEFTDKLIF	TGTGCCTTTACCCTGACAATTTCCTACAAAAGCACTTGGGGGGAGTTCACCGATAAACTCATCTTT	NA	TRDJ1	NA	TRDV3
CALGFLAPYTDKLIF	TGTGCTCTTGGATTTTTGGCCCCGTACACCGATAAACTCATCTTT	NA	TRDJ1	NA	TRDV1
CACDHVLRAGVRNTDKLIF	TGTGCCTGTGACCACGTTCTGAGAGCTGGGGTTCGGAACACCGATAAACTCATCTTT	few	TRDJ1	NA	TRDV2
CACDLLGEDGDTRQMFF	TGTGCCTGTGACCTACTGGGGGAGGATGGGGACACCCGACAGATGTTTTTC	NA	TRDJ3	TRDD3	TRDV2
CACDTKLSWDTRQMFF	TGTGCCTGTGACACCAAGCTCTCCTGGGACACCCGACAGATGTTTTTC	few	TRDJ3	NA	TRDV2
CAWAIPAYRTLTAQLFF	TGTGCCTGGGCAATTCCGGCGTACCGAACTTTGACAGCACAACTCTTCTTT	few	TRDJ2	NA	TRDV2
CALRHLIPLDEDKTDKLIF	TGTGCCTTAAGACATCTCATTCCTTTAGACGAGGATAAGACCGATAAACTCATCTTT	few	TRDJ1	NA	TRDV3
CALGAPGGWVLGDTEGDKLIF	TGTGCTCTTGGGGCCCCTGGAGGATGGGTACTGGGGGATACAGAGGGCGATAAACTCATCTTT	NA	TRDJ1	TRDD3	TRDV1
CALGVHFPRILGDTDKLIF	TGTGCTCTTGGGGTACATTTTCCTCGAATACTGGGGGACACCGATAAACTCATCTTT	NA	TRDJ1	TRDD3	TRDV1
CACDTVPLNLGTGGYADKLIF	TGTGCCTGTGACACCGTGCCGTTGAACTTAGGTACTGGGGGATACGCGGATAAACTCATCTTT	medium-sized	TRDJ1	TRDD3	TRDV2